The 18 T cell receptor beta chains in this list originate from one sample, sequenced in a study of PD-1 blockade in classical Hodgkin lymphoma. Profiled with immunoSEQ multiplex PCR; TCRdb holds only in-frame clones, not every one. The sample records tens of thousands of clones, 93% being singletons. All patients experienced relapse after autologous stem cell transplantation, and brentuximab vedotin exposure was variable. This material consisted of peripheral blood mononuclear cells (PBMCs), taken at baseline. The receptors were gathered from a human donor with classical Hodgkin lymphoma.

The chain joins TRBV6-1 to TRBJ2-1, with 13 bases identical to TRBD2. J was trimmed by 10 bases and V by 7 bases; bases with no gene match: 4. CDR1 MNHNS and CDR2 SASEGT come from the germline V gene. The CDR3 is made up of 13 amino acids. This CDR3 is CASIGTSGEEQFF. DNA of the CDR3: TGTGCCAGCATAGGGACTAGCGGGGAGGAGCAGTTCTTC.

This clone was detected once. The V and J genes are TRBV7-2 and TRBJ2-7, with TRBD2 identical over 9 bases. Germline V gene lookup returns CDR1 SGHTA and CDR2 FQGNSA. This CDR3 region has 15 residues. The V segment lost 1 base and the J segment 3 bases; nucleotides outside the gene matches: 4. CDR3 bases: TGTGCCAGCAGCTTAGAGGCGGGAGGGATCTACGAGCAGTACTTC. It translates to CASSLEAGGIYEQYF. The full variable domain, with the rest looked up from reference TRBV7-2 and TRBJ2-7, is GAGVSQSPSNKVTEKGKDVELRCDPISGHTALYWYRQSLGQGLEFLIYFQGNSAPDKSGLPSDRFSAERTGGSVSTLTIQRTQQEDSAVYLCASSLEAGGIYEQYFGPGTRLTVT.

The chain employs TRBV9 and TRBJ2-5; 15 bases map to TRBD2. The junction had 5 bases not matched to a gene; V was cut back by 0 bases and J by 5 bases. This CDR3 has 17 residues. Germline values: CDR1 SGDLS, CDR2 YYNGEE. DNA for the CDR3: TGTGCCAGCAGCGTAGGAGGGACTAGCGGGAGGACGGAGACCCAGTACTTC. Encoded protein: CASSVGGTSGRTETQYF.

The chain couples TRBV7-2 to TRBJ2-3; TRBD2 matches 11 bases. The germline V gene has CDR1 SGHTA and CDR2 FQGNSA. The ends lost 3 bases at V and 4 bases at J; junction bases unmatched: 6. This CDR3 is 16 amino acids long. In DNA form, the CDR3 reads TGTGCCAGCAGCTTCCGTAGCGGGAGGGCAGCAGATACGCAGTATTTT. It specifies CASSFRSGRAADTQYF.

This sequence joins TRBV19 and TRBJ1-4; TRBD1 aligns across 12 bases. CDR3 length: 13 residues. The J segment lost 7 bases and the V segment lost 9 bases, leaving 3 bases of the junction unmatched. Germline loops: CDR1 LNHDA, CDR2 SQIVND (reference sequence). The CDR3 DNA is TGTGCCAGCAGGGACAGGGGGCTTGAAAAACTGTTTTTT. This sequence encodes CASRDRGLEKLFF.

The chain employs TRBV7-7 and TRBJ2-5, with D maybe TRBD2 (5 bases). Germline V CDR1 and CDR2: SSHAT, FNYEAQ (reference sequence). V lost 5 bases, J lost 5 bases, and 12 bases lay in between. This CDR3 spans 13 amino acids. The CDR3 nucleotides read TGTGCCAGCAGCCCGGACGGCGGGGAGACCCAGTACTTC. Protein: CASSPDGGETQYF.

The gene calls are TRBV7-9 and TRBJ2-7; 9 bases agree with TRBD1. V shed 5 bases, J shed 5 bases, and the junction held 10 bases outside the gene matches. CDR1 is SEHNR and CDR2 is FQNEAQ in the germline V gene (reference sequence). The CDR3 is made up of 15 amino acids. The CDR3: CASSTEGQGFDEQYF. The CDR3 region has the DNA TGTGCCAGCAGCACGGAGGGACAGGGTTTCGACGAGCAGTACTTC.

The CDR3 loop is CASSVATGKLETQYF. The CDR3 DNA reads as TGTGCCAGCAGCGTAGCTACAGGGAAATTGGAGACCCAGTACTTC. The chain employs TRBV9 and TRBJ2-5, with D possibly matching TRBD1 (6 bases). Trimming pared 0 bases from V and 5 bases from J, leaving 14 bases between. Germline CDR1 SGDLS, CDR2 YYNGEE. The CDR3 is made up of 15 amino acids.

The chain is built from TRBV6-6 and TRBJ1-2; a weak D match, TRBD1 (5 bases). The CDR3 has 13 amino acids. CDR1 and CDR2 from the germline V gene are MNHNY and SVGAGI (reference sequence). Trimming removed 5 bases from V and 3 bases from J, with 10 bases in between. CDR3 amino acids: CASSGTADYGYTF. CDR3 nucleotide sequence: TGTGCCAGCAGTGGGACTGCAGACTATGGCTACACCTTC.

This chain connects TRBV19 to TRBJ2-3; maybe TRBD1 (5 bases). CDR1 is LNHDA and CDR2 is SQIVND in the germline V gene (reference sequence). The CDR3 sequence is 14 residues long. V lost 5 bases, J lost 1 base, and 10 bases lay in between. The CDR3 DNA reads TGTGCCAGTAGTTACCAGGGTGGCACAGATACGCAGTATTTT. This translates into CASSYQGGTDTQYF.

The chain links TRBV5-1 to TRBJ2-3; the D gene is possibly TRBD1 (5 bases). Germline V gene lookup returns CDR1 SGHRS and CDR2 YFSETQ. The CDR3 is 18 residues long. Trimming pared 0 bases from V and 0 bases from J, leaving 17 bases between. As DNA, the CDR3 is TGCGCCAGCAGCTTGGTAGGGGCCCTAGTATCTAGCACAGATACGCAGTATTTT. It encodes CASSLVGALVSSTDTQYF.

The gene calls are TRBV30 and TRBJ2-1; a weak D match, TRBD1 (6 bases). The V end lost 0 bases, the J end lost 8 bases, and 17 bases lay between the germline ends. CDR1 is GTSNPN, CDR2 SVGIG, per germline (reference sequence). CDR3 length: 15 residues. The CDR3 nucleotides are TGTGCCTGGAGTGTACCGAGGGGGTTTACGGATGAGCAGTTCTTC. It yields the protein CAWSVPRGFTDEQFF.

The chain has TRBV4-2 and TRBJ2-7; weak D call: TRBD2 (5 bases). Trimming stripped 3 bases from V and 2 bases from J, with 14 bases between. Germline CDR1 and CDR2: LGHNA and YNFKEQ. CDR3 length equals 15 residues. The chain's CDR3 is CASSQSSGVAYEQYF. The CDR3, as DNA: TGTGCCAGCAGCCAGTCTTCCGGGGTGGCCTACGAGCAGTACTTC.

The V call is TRBV11-1, the J call TRBJ2-3; D ambiguous. The CDR3 runs 14 residues. V was shortened by 3 bases and J by 0 bases, with 7 bases between the two germline ends. CDR1 and CDR2 from the germline V gene are SGHAT and FQDESV (reference sequence). CDR3 sequence (DNA): TGTGCCAGCAGCTTTAACCCCAGCACAGATACGCAGTATTTT. The encoded protein is CASSFNPSTDTQYF.

This chain connects TRBV30 to TRBJ2-3, with D maybe TRBD1 (6 bases). Per germline, CDR1 GTSNPN and CDR2 SVGIG (reference sequence). V was pared by 5 bases and J by 5 bases, with 20 bases between. CDR3 length: 15 amino acids. In DNA form, the CDR3 reads TGTGCCTGGGGATCCGGGACACTCGCGAGAGATACGCAGTATTTT. This sequence encodes CAWGSGTLARDTQYF.

This rearrangement joins TRBV6-5 to TRBJ2-1; D is possibly TRBD2 (7 bases). Trimming left V 0 bases short and J 2 bases short, with 11 bases between. The CDR3 totals 16 residues. From germline, CDR1 is MNHEY and CDR2 SVGAGI. CDR3 coding DNA: TGTGCCAGCAGTTACTCGAGGGGGGGGGCCTACAATGAGCAGTTCTTC. Amino acids: CASSYSRGGAYNEQFF.

The chain combines TRBV30 with TRBJ1-6; D gene uncertain. The CDR3 runs 15 residues. Germline lookup yields CDR1 GTSNPN and CDR2 SVGIG (reference sequence). V was trimmed by 1 base and J by 1 base, leaving 8 bases between them. CDR3: CAWSGRVSYNSPLHF. DNA for the CDR3: TGTGCCTGGAGTGGGAGGGTTTCCTATAATTCACCCCTCCACTTT.

The V call is TRBV2, the J call TRBJ2-3; the D is unclear. CDR3 size: 14 residues. V dropped 4 bases and J dropped 6 bases, with 14 bases sitting between them. From germline, CDR1 is SNHLY and CDR2 FYNNEI. The CDR3 nucleotides read TGTGCCAGCAGTGTTACCTACCTCGGGGATACGCAGTATTTT. The encoded protein is CASSVTYLGDTQYF. The full variable domain, in which reference TRBV2 and TRBJ2-3 provide the parts outside the CDR3, is EPEVTQTPSHQVTQMGQEVILRCVPISNHLYFYWYRQILGQKVEFLVSFYNNEISEKSEIFDDQFSVERPDGSNFTLKIRSTKLEDSAMYFCASSVTYLGDTQYFGPGTRLTVL.